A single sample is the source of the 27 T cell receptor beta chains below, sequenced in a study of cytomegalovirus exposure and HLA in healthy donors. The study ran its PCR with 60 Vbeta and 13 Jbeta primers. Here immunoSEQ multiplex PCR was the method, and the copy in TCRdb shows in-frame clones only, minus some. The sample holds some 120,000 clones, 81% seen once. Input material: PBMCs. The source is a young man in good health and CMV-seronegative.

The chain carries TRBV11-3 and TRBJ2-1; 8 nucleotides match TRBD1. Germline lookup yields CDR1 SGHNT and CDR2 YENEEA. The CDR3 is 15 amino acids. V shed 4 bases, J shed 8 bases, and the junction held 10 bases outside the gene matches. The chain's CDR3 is CASSSPGQAGDEQFF. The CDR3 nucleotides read TGTGCCAGCAGCTCACCGGGACAGGCTGGCGATGAGCAGTTCTTC.

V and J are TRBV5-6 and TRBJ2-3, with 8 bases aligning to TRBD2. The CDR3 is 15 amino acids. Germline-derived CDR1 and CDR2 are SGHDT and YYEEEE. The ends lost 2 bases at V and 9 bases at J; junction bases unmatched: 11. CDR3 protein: CASSFVLAGPATQYF. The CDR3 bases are TGTGCCAGCAGCTTCGTGCTAGCGGGTCCCGCGACGCAGTATTTT. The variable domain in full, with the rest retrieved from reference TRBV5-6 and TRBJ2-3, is DAGVTQSPTHLIKTRGQQVTLRCSPKSGHDTVSWYQQALGQGPQFIFQYYEEEERQRGNFPDRFSGHQFPNYSSELNVNALLLGDSALYLCASSFVLAGPATQYFGPGTRLTVL.

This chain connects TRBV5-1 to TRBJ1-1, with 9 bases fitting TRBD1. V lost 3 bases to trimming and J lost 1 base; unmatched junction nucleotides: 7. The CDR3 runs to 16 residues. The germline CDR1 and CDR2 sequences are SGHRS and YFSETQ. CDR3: CASSSHRGLRNTEAFF. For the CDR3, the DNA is TGCGCCAGCAGCTCCCACAGGGGGCTGAGGAACACTGAAGCTTTCTTT. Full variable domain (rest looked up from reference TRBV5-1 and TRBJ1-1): KAGVTQTPRYLIKTRGQQVTLSCSPISGHRSVSWYQQTPGQGLQFLFEYFSETQRNKGNFPGRFSGRQFSNSRSEMNVSTLELGDSALYLCASSSHRGLRNTEAFFGQGTRLTVV.

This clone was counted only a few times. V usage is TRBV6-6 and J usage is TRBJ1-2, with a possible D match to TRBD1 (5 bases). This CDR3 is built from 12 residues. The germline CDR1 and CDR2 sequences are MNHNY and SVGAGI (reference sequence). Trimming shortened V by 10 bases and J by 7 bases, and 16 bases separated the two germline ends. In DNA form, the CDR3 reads TGTGCCACTTACAGGCTGGAGGGTGGCTACACCTTC. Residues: CATYRLEGGYTF.

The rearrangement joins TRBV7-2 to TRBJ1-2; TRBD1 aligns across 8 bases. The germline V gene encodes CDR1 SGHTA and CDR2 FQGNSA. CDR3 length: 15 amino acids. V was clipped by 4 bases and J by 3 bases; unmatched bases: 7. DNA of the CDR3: TGTGCCAGCAGCTCTTTGGACAGGGAGGACTATGGCTACACCTTC. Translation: CASSSLDREDYGYTF.

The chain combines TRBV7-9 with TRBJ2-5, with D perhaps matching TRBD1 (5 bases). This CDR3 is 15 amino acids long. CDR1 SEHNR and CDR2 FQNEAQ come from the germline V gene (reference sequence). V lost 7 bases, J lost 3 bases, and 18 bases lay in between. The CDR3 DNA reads TGTGCCAGCACTAAACTCCGGCTAGGGGAAGAGACCCAGTACTTC. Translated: CASTKLRLGEETQYF.

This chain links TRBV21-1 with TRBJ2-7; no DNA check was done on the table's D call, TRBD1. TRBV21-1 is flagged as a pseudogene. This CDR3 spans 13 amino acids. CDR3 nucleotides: TGTGCCAGCCAGGGGTTTGAGTCCTACGAGCAGTACTTC. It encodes CASQGFESYEQYF.

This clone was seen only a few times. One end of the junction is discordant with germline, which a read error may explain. Written as DNA, the CDR3 is TGTTCCAGGAGCTTAACGGCCTACGAGCAGTACTTC. Translation: CSRSLTAYEQYF. The chain joins TRBV7-8 to TRBJ2-7; no reliable D call. Germline lookup yields CDR1 SGHVS and CDR2 FQNEAQ. CDR3 length: 12 residues.

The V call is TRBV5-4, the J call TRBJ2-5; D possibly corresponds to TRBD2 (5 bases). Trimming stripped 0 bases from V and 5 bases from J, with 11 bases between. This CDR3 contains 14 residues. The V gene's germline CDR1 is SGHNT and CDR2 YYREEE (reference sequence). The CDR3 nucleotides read TGTGCCAGCAGCTTGGAGGGAGCCACCGAGACCCAGTACTTC. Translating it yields CASSLEGATETQYF.

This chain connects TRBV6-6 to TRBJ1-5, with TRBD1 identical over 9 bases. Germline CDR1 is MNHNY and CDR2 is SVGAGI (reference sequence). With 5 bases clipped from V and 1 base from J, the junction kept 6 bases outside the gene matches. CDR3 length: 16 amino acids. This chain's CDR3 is CASSRDRVRSNQPQHF. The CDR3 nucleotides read TGTGCCAGCAGTAGGGACAGGGTAAGGAGCAATCAGCCCCAGCATTTT.

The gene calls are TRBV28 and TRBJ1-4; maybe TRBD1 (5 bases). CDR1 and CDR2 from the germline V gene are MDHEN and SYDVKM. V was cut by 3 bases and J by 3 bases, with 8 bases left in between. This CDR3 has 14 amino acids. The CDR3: CASSLGGANEKLFF. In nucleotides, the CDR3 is TGTGCCAGCAGTTTGGGGGGGGCTAATGAAAAACTGTTTTTT.

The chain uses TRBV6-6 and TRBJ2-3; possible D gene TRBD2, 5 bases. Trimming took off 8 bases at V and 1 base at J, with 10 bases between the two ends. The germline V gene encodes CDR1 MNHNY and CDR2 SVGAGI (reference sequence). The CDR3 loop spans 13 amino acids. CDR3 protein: CASEGARTDTQYF. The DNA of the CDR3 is TGTGCCAGCGAGGGCGCCCGCACAGATACGCAGTATTTT.

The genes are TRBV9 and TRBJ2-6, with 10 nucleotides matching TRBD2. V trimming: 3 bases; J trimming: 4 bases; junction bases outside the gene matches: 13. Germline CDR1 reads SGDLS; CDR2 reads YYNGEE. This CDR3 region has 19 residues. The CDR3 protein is CASSGRLAGATGGANVLTF. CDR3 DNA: TGTGCCAGCAGCGGTCGGCTAGCGGGGGCTACGGGGGGGGCCAACGTCCTGACTTTC.

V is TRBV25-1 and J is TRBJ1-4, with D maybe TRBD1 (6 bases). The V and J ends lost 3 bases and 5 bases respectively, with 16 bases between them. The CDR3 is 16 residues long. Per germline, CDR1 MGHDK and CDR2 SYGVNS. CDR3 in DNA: TGTGCCAGCAGTGATCACAGGGCCGGGCTGAATGAAAAACTGTTTTTT. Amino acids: CASSDHRAGLNEKLFF.

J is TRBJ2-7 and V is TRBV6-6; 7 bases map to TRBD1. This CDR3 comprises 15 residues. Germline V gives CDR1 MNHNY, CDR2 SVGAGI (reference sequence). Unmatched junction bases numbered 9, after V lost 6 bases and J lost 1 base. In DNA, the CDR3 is TGTGCCAGCAGAGGGATGAGGGGACAGTCCTACGAGCAGTACTTC. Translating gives CASRGMRGQSYEQYF.

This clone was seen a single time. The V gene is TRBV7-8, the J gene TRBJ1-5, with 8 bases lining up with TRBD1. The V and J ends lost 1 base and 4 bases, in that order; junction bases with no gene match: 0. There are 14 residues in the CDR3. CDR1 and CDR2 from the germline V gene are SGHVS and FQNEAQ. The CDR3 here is CASSLGQGNQPQHF. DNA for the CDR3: TGTGCCAGCAGCTTAGGACAGGGGAATCAGCCCCAGCATTTT. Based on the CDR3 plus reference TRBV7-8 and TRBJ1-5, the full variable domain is GAGVSQSPRYKVAKRGQDVALRCDPISGHVSLFWYQQALGQGPEFLTYFQNEAQLDKSGLPSDRFFAERPEGSVSTLKIQRTQQEDSAVYLCASSLGQGNQPQHFGDGTRLSIL.

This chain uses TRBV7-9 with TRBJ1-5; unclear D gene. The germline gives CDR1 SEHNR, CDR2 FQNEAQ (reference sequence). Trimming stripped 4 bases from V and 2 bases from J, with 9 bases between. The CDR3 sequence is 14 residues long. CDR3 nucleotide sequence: TGTGCCAGCAGCTCCGACGGAGGCAATCAGCCCCAGCATTTT. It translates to CASSSDGGNQPQHF.

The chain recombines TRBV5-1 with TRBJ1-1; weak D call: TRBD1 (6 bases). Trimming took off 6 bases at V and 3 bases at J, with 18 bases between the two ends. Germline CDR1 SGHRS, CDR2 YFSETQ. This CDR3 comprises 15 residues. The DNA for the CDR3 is TGCGCCAGCAAGAGTTTCAGGGGCTGGGACACTGAAGCTTTCTTT. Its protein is CASKSFRGWDTEAFF.

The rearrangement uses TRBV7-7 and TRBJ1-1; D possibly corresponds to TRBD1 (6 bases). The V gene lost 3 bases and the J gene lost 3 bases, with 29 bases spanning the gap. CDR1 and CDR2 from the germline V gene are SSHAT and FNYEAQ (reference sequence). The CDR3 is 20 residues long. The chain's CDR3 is CASSLDLDGGAGIMDTEAFF. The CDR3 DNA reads TGTGCCAGCAGCTTGGATCTCGATGGGGGGGCCGGAATTATGGACACTGAAGCTTTCTTT.

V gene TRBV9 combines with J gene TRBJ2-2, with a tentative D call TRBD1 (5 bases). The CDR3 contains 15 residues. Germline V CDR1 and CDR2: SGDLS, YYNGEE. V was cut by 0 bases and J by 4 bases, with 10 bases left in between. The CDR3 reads CASSVEGRITGELFF. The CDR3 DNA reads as TGTGCCAGCAGCGTAGAGGGGCGGATCACCGGGGAGCTGTTTTTT.

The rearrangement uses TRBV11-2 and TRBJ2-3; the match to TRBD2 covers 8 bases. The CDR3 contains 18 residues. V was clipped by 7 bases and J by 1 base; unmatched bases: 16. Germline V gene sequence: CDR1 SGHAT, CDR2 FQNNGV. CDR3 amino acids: CASIFRAGALRGTDTQYF. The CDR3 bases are TGTGCCAGCATATTTCGAGCGGGAGCCTTGCGGGGCACAGATACGCAGTATTTT.

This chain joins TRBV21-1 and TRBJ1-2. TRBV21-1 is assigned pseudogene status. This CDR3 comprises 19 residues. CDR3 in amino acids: CASSPLETPGWGSNYGYTF. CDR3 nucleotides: TGTGCCAGCAGCCCCCTGGAGACACCGGGATGGGGTTCTAACTATGGCTACACCTTC.

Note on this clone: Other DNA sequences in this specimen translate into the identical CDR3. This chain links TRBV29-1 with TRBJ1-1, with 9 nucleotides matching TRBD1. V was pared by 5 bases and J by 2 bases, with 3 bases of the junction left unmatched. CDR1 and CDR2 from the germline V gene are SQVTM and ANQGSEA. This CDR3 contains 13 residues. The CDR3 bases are TGCAGCGTTAACAGGGGGCTAAACACTGAAGCTTTCTTT. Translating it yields CSVNRGLNTEAFF.

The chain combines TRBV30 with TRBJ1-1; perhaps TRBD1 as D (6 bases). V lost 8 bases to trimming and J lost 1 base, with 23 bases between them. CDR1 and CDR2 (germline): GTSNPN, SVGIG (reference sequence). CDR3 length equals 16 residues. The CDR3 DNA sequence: TGTGCCAGCCAGGTGAGAACAGGGATGAAGAACACTGAAGCTTTCTTT. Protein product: CASQVRTGMKNTEAFF. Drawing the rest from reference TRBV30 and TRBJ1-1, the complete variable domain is SQTIHQWPATLVQPVGSPLSLECTVEGTSNPNLYWYRQAAGRGLQLLFYSVGIGQISSEVPQNLSASRPQDRQFILSSKKLLLSDSGFYLCASQVRTGMKNTEAFFGQGTRLTVV.

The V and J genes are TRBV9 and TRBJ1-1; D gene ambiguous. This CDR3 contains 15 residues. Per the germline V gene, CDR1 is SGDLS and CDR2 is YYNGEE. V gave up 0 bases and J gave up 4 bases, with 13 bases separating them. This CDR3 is CASSVAMVESTEAFF. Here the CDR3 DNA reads TGTGCCAGCAGCGTAGCTATGGTTGAGAGCACTGAAGCTTTCTTT.

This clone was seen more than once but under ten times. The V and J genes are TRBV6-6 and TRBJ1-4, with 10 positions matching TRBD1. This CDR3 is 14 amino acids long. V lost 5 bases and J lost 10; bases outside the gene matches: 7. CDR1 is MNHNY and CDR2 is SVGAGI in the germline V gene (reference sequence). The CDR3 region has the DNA TGTGCCAGCAGTCCGGGACAGGGGATAGTAAAACTGTTTTTT. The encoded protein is CASSPGQGIVKLFF.

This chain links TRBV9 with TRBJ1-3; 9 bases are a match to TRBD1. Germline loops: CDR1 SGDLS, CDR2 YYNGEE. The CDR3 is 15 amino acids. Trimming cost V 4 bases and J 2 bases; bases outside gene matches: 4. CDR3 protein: CASSLRDRAGNTIYF. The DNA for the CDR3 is TGTGCCAGCAGCCTGCGGGACAGGGCTGGAAACACCATATATTTT.